Each of the 11 T cell receptor beta chains below was sequenced from the same sample in a study of T-cell memory formation after mild COVID-19. TCRdb used MiXCR to reprocess the 5' RACE reads, holding one entry per CDR3 protein. The sample lists fewer than 500,000 distinct CDR3 sequences; around 27% were seen once. Sequenced: PBMCs or a T cell subset sorted from them (not recorded which). The receptors were sampled from an adult woman who had mild COVID-19 (a few samples of this study predate the infection). Cell type and time point are not known.

This clonotype was counted between two and nine times. The CDR3 sequence: CASSPGQGVTYEQYF. For the CDR3, the DNA is TGTGCCAGCAGCCCAGGACAGGGCGTGACCTACGAGCAGTACTTC. The chain employs TRBV9 and TRBJ2-7; TRBD1 matches 8 bases. Trimming took 4 bases from V and 2 from J; bases not matched to a gene: 8. CDR1 SGDLS and CDR2 YYNGEE come from the germline V gene. CDR3 length: 15 residues.

A few counts support this clonotype. The chain uses TRBV6-5 and TRBJ2-3; 7 nucleotides agree with TRBD2. CDR3 length: 14 residues. J gave up 0 bases and V 7 bases, and 4 bases lay outside the gene matches. The V gene's germline CDR1 is MNHEY and CDR2 SVGAGI. The CDR3 reads CASKRDWSTDTQYF. The CDR3 DNA is TGTGCCAGCAAGCGGGACTGGAGCACAGATACGCAGTATTTT.

This chain connects TRBV12-3 or TRBV12-4 to TRBJ2-2, with 7 bases fitting TRBD2. V trimming: 0 bases; J trimming: 4 bases; junction bases outside the gene matches: 11. This CDR3 contains 18 residues. The CDR3 sequence is CASSLASSGTASTGELFF. The CDR3 DNA is TGTGCCAGCAGTTTAGCCTCCAGCGGGACCGCCTCCACCGGGGAGCTGTTTTTT.

This clonotype was seen only a few times. The chain links TRBV7-9 to TRBJ2-1; 7 nucleotides align to TRBD2. The CDR3 covers 16 residues. Per germline, CDR1 SEHNR and CDR2 FQNEAQ (reference sequence). The V gene end was trimmed by 5 bases and the J gene end by 5 bases; junction bases not matched to a gene: 12. CDR3 sequence reads: CASSPAQIGRHNEQFF. The DNA of the CDR3 is TGTGCCAGCAGCCCGGCCCAGATCGGGAGGCACAATGAGCAGTTCTTC.

This clonotype was detected a few times. This chain uses TRBV20-1 with TRBJ1-5, with a possible D match to TRBD1 (5 bases). The CDR3 sequence is 16 residues long. Trimming removed 6 bases from V and 4 bases from J, with 22 bases in between. Germline CDR1 reads DFQATT; CDR2 reads SNEGSKA (reference sequence). The CDR3 sequence is CSAFPLGAGGNQPQHF. The CDR3 region has the DNA TGCAGTGCCTTCCCCCTAGGGGCCGGAGGGAATCAGCCCCAGCATTTT.

This chain connects TRBV27 to TRBJ2-3; TRBD2 might be the D (6 bases). Germline V lookup: CDR1 MNHEY, CDR2 SMNVEV (reference sequence). The CDR3 runs 15 residues. Trimming took 4 bases from V and 1 from J, leaving 12 bases between them. The CDR3 region is CASSSASGGTDTQYF. For the CDR3, the DNA is TGTGCCAGCAGTTCGGCTTCGGGGGGCACAGATACGCAGTATTTT.

This clonotype turned up a few times. The genes are TRBV20-1 and TRBJ1-1, with TRBD1 matching 8 bases. Looked up from germline, CDR1 is DFQATT and CDR2 is SNEGSKA (reference sequence). This CDR3 region has 14 residues. The junction had 11 bases not matched to a gene; V was cut back by 6 bases and J by 5 bases. CDR3 bases: TGCAGTGCCGCCCTTACGGACAGGGCAACTGAAGCTTTCTTT. It encodes CSAALTDRATEAFF.

The gene calls are TRBV9 and TRBJ2-6; D perhaps matches TRBD1 (6 bases). CDR1 and CDR2 (germline): SGDLS, YYNGEE. The CDR3 extends over 16 amino acids. V was cut by 3 bases and J by 4 bases, with 14 bases left in between. CDR3 residues: CASSALSGAGANVLTF. The CDR3 coding sequence is TGTGCCAGCAGCGCACTCTCAGGGGCAGGGGCCAACGTCCTGACTTTC.

This clonotype occurred a few times. The V gene is TRBV9, the J gene TRBJ2-7; tentative D call: TRBD1 (6 bases). Trimming cost V 0 bases and J 0 bases, with 10 bases left between them. Germline V gene lookup returns CDR1 SGDLS and CDR2 YYNGEE. The CDR3 extends over 15 amino acids. The DNA of the CDR3 is TGTGCCAGCAGCGTAGAGGCAGGGGACTCCTACGAGCAGTACTTC. Amino acid sequence: CASSVEAGDSYEQYF.

This clonotype was found a few times. This chain uses TRBV20-1 with TRBJ2-7; 12 nucleotides agree with TRBD2. The CDR3 runs to 13 residues. Trimming removed 6 bases from V and 3 bases from J; junction bases left unmatched: 3. Germline lookup yields CDR1 DFQATT and CDR2 SNEGSKA (reference sequence). In nucleotides, the CDR3 is TGCAGTGCCCCGACTAGCGGGGGCTACGAGCAGTACTTC. Translation: CSAPTSGGYEQYF.

The chain combines TRBV9 with TRBJ2-5; tentatively, D is TRBD2 (5 bases). The ends were cut back, 4 bases at V and 5 bases at J, with 18 bases in the middle. CDR1 and CDR2 (germline): SGDLS, YYNGEE. This CDR3 is 15 amino acids long. CDR3 region: CASSPSDFRLETQYF. Written as DNA, the CDR3 is TGTGCCAGCAGCCCCTCGGACTTTCGATTGGAGACCCAGTACTTC.